This T cell receptor beta chain was recovered during a study of monozygotic twins with inflammatory bowel disease. Notes on the study in general: Lower sharing of clonotypes with other individuals was seen in IBD patients than in healthy twins. This was most marked in patients showing signs of disease activity. IBD patients showed reduced TCRbeta diversity (inverse Simpson) versus healthy co-twins.

Points on this clonotype: Its specificity is unknown.

Someone took a 2.5 ml blood sample from each of the donors. cDNA synthesis was performed in eight separate reactions for each sample. For each CDR3 protein, TCRdb gives one entry from its re-call of the 5' RACE reads, without DNA. The sample holds 300,000 to 400,000 distinct CDR3 sequences. The CDR3 length is 13 residues. CDR1 and CDR2 from the germline V gene are SGHDT and YYEEEE. The chain is built from TRBV5-6 and TRBJ1-1. This sequence originates from a human donor with ulcerative colitis or Crohn's disease, or a healthy co-twin of an affected twin (not recorded which). The specimen was blood. CDR3 protein: CASSPLGNTEAFF.